A single sample gave rise to the 14 T cell receptor beta chains below, sequenced in a study of T cell changes during pregnancy in multiple sclerosis. Assay used: immunoSEQ multiplex PCR; TCRdb lists only in-frame clones, some missing. This table holds more than 65,000 clones, approximately 87% found once. The sequenced sample was peripheral blood, obtained after pregnancy. Receptor source: a female donor in good health, enrolled as a control in a pregnancy study.

This clone has a single count. The chain employs TRBV28 and TRBJ2-7; D is perhaps TRBD2 (5 bases). With 5 bases removed from V and 0 bases from J, the gap between germline ends came to 8 bases. Germline loops: CDR1 MDHEN, CDR2 SYDVKM. The CDR3 extends over 13 amino acids. The CDR3 protein is CASSSGSSYEQYF. The CDR3 DNA reads as TGTGCCAGCAGTAGCGGAAGCTCCTACGAGCAGTACTTC.

The rearrangement links TRBV6-6 to TRBJ1-2, with 8 bases aligning to TRBD1. This CDR3 has 16 amino acids. Trimming at V came to 5 bases and at J to 4 bases, leaving 12 bases not matched to a gene. Germline CDR1 and CDR2: MNHNY and SVGAGI (reference sequence). The CDR3 protein is CASSLTEAGQAYGYTF. CDR3 nucleotides: TGTGCCAGCAGTCTTACGGAGGCGGGACAGGCCTATGGCTACACCTTC.

Ten or more counts support this clone. For the CDR3, the DNA is TGTGCCAGCCGCCCGGTGGGGGGGTACGAGCAGTACTTC. This gives the protein CASRPVGGYEQYF. V usage is TRBV2 and J usage is TRBJ2-7; 7 nucleotides match TRBD2. The V segment lost 8 bases and the J segment 4 bases; nucleotides outside the gene matches: 8. CDR1 and CDR2 from the germline V gene are SNHLY and FYNNEI. This CDR3 region has 13 residues.

The chain uses TRBV7-9 and TRBJ2-1; 14 positions match TRBD2. Germline assignment: CDR1 SEHNR and CDR2 FQNEAQ (reference sequence). This CDR3 contains 15 residues. V lost 3 bases, J lost 7 bases, and 2 bases stayed unmatched. DNA for the CDR3: TGTGCCAGCAGCTTCGGACTAGCGGGAGGTAATGAGCAGTTCTTC. Protein product: CASSFGLAGGNEQFF. The full variable domain, its missing parts supplied by reference TRBV7-9 and TRBJ2-1, is DTGVSQNPRHKITKRGQNVTFRCDPISEHNRLYWYRQTLGQGPEFLTYFQNEAQLEKSRLLSDRFSAERPKGSFSTLEIQRTEQGDSAMYLCASSFGLAGGNEQFFGPGTRLTVL.

The chain recombines TRBV19 with TRBJ1-6, with 8 bases matching TRBD1. The germline V gene encodes CDR1 LNHDA and CDR2 SQIVND (reference sequence). This CDR3 is 16 amino acids long. V lost 6 bases and J lost 1; bases outside the gene matches: 5. The CDR3 sequence: CASSADRESYNSPLHF. In nucleotides, the CDR3 is TGTGCCAGTAGCGCGGACAGGGAATCCTATAATTCACCCCTCCACTTT. Full variable domain (outside the CDR3, taken from reference TRBV19 and TRBJ1-6): DGGITQSPKYLFRKEGQNVTLSCEQNLNHDAMYWYRQDPGQGLRLIYYSQIVNDFQKGDIAEGYSVSREKKESFPLTVTSAQKNPTAFYLCASSADRESYNSPLHFGNGTRLTVT.

This clone was seen a handful of times. The chain employs TRBV10-3 and TRBJ1-1; D call uncertain. In germline, CDR1 is ENHRY, CDR2 SYGVKD. The CDR3 loop spans 13 amino acids. V was clipped by 7 bases and J by 0 bases, with 9 bases between them. CDR3 in DNA: TGTGCCATCATGTTTAGAATGAACACTGAAGCTTTCTTT. Its protein is CAIMFRMNTEAFF.

The rearrangement links TRBV9 to TRBJ1-2; D gene unclear. Germline V gene lookup returns CDR1 SGDLS and CDR2 YYNGEE. This CDR3 region has 14 residues. With 2 bases removed from V and 3 bases from J, the gap between germline ends came to 11 bases. The CDR3: CASSVAASDYGYTF. In nucleotides, the CDR3 is TGTGCCAGCAGCGTCGCTGCTTCGGACTATGGCTACACCTTC.

The CDR3: CASSLTGVGANVLTF. The CDR3 DNA reads as TGTGCCAGCAGCTTAACAGGGGTCGGGGCCAACGTCCTGACTTTC. V and J are TRBV11-2 and TRBJ2-6, with 7 nucleotides matching TRBD1. CDR3 size: 15 residues. CDR1 SGHAT and CDR2 FQNNGV come from the germline V gene. J gave up 4 bases and V 2 bases, and 2 bases lay outside the gene matches. Combining the CDR3 with reference TRBV11-2 and TRBJ2-6 gives the whole variable domain EAGVAQSPRYKIIEKRQSVAFWCNPISGHATLYWYQQILGQGPKLLIQFQNNGVVDDSQLPKDRFSAERLKGVDSTLKIQPAKLEDSAVYLCASSLTGVGANVLTFGAGSRLTVL.

The chain combines TRBV21-1 with TRBJ2-5; the D call in the table, TRBD1, was not verified against the DNA. TRBV21-1 is flagged as a pseudogene. This CDR3 contains 16 residues. In nucleotides, the CDR3 is TGTGCCAGCAGCATCCGGGACAGGGGGCGCCTAGAGACCCAGTACTTC. It specifies CASSIRDRGRLETQYF.

The rearrangement uses TRBV7-7 and TRBJ2-3; 7 nucleotides agree with TRBD2. Germline CDR1 and CDR2: SSHAT and FNYEAQ (reference sequence). Trimming at V came to 1 base and at J to 1 base, leaving 2 bases not matched to a gene. The CDR3 length is 15 residues. The CDR3 loop is CASSLGTSGTDTQYF. CDR3 nucleotide sequence: TGTGCCAGCAGCTTAGGTACTAGCGGCACAGATACGCAGTATTTT.

The chain is built from TRBV5-4 and TRBJ1-1, with unresolved D. The CDR3 covers 13 residues. The V end lost 5 bases, the J end lost 5 bases, and 13 bases lay between the germline ends. From germline, CDR1 is SGHNT and CDR2 YYREEE (reference sequence). The CDR3 loop reads CASSPDSRTEAFF. The CDR3 DNA reads TGTGCCAGCAGTCCGGACTCGCGGACTGAAGCTTTCTTT.

The rearrangement links TRBV19 to TRBJ2-1, with a tentative D call TRBD1 (5 bases). V lost 1 base and J 6 bases, leaving 16 bases between the germline ends. CDR1 is LNHDA and CDR2 is SQIVND in the germline V gene (reference sequence). The CDR3 runs to 16 residues. The CDR3 loop reads CASSIGTRVKSNEQFF. CDR3 DNA sequence: TGTGCCAGTAGTATAGGAACCAGGGTAAAGTCCAATGAGCAGTTCTTC. Full variable domain (remainder filled in from reference TRBV19 and TRBJ2-1): DGGITQSPKYLFRKEGQNVTLSCEQNLNHDAMYWYRQDPGQGLRLIYYSQIVNDFQKGDIAEGYSVSREKKESFPLTVTSAQKNPTAFYLCASSIGTRVKSNEQFFGPGTRLTVL.

J is TRBJ2-7 and V is TRBV2, with 8 bases matching TRBD2. J was trimmed by 2 bases and V by 9 bases; bases with no gene match: 6. Germline CDR1 reads SNHLY; CDR2 reads FYNNEI. The length of the CDR3 is 13 residues. The CDR3 DNA is TGTGCCAGTAGCGGGACAAGAACCTACGAGCAGTACTTC. Its translation: CASSGTRTYEQYF.

The chain has TRBV5-6 and TRBJ1-2, with a tentative D call TRBD1 (5 bases). CDR3 size: 14 residues. Deletions cut 1 base from V and 4 bases from J, with 11 bases between. The germline CDR1 and CDR2 sequences are SGHDT and YYEEEE. The CDR3 sequence is CASSLQGEVYGYTF. The CDR3 region has the DNA TGTGCCAGCAGCTTGCAAGGGGAGGTCTATGGCTACACCTTC.